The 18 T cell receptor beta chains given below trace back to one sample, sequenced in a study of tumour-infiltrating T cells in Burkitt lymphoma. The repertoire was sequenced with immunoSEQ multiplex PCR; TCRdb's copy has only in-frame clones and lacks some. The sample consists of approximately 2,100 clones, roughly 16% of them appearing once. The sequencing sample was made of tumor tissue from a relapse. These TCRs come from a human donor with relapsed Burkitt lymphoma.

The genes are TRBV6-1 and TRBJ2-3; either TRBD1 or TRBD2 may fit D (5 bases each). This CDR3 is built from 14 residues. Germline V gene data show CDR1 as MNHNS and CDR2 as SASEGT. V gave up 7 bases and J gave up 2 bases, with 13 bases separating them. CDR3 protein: CASIIGTATDTQYF. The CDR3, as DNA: TGTGCCAGCATAATAGGGACGGCCACAGATACGCAGTATTTT.

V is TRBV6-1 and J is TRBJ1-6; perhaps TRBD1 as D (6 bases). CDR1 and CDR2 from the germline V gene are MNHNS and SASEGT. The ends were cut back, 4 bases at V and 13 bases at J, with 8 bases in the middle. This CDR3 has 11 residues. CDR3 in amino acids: CASSVQGPLHF. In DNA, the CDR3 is TGTGCCAGCAGTGTACAGGGTCCCCTCCACTTT.

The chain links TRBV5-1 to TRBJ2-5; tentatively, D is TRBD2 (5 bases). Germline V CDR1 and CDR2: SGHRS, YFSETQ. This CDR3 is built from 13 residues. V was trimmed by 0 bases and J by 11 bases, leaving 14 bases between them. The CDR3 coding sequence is TGCGCCAGCAGCTTGGTAGCCGAGTGGGAGCAGTACTTC. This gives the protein CASSLVAEWEQYF.

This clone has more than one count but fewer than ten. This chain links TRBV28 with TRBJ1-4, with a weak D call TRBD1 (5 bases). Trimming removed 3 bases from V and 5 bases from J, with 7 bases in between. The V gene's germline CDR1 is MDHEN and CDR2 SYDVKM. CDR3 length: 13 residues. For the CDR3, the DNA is TGTGCCAGCAGTTTCTCAGGGAATGAAAAACTGTTTTTT. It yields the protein CASSFSGNEKLFF.

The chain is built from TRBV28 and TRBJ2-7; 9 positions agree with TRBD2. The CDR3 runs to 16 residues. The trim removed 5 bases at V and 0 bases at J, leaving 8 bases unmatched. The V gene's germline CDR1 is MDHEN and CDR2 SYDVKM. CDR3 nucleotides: TGTGCCAGCAGTCCCATCAGCGGGGGGACCTCCTACGAGCAGTACTTC. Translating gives CASSPISGGTSYEQYF. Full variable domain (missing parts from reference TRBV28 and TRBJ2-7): DVKVTQSSRYLVKRTGEKVFLECVQDMDHENMFWYRQDPGLGLRLIYFSYDVKMKEKGDIPEGYSVSREKKERFSLILESASTNQTSMYLCASSPISGGTSYEQYFGPGTRLTVT.

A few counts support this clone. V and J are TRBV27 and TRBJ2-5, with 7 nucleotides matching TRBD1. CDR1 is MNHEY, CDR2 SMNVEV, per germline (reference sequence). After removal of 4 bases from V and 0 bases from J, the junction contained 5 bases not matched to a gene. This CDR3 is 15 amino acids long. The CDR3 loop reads CASSCRQGNQETQYF. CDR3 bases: TGTGCCAGCAGTTGCCGACAGGGTAACCAAGAGACCCAGTACTTC.

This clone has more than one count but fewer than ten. In nucleotides, the CDR3 is TGTGCCAGTAGTATCAGGGGGGTATTGAACACTGAAGCTTTCTTT. Protein: CASSIRGVLNTEAFF. The J gene is TRBJ1-1, the V gene TRBV19, with 7 bases that match TRBD1. The CDR3 totals 15 residues. V shed 3 bases, J shed 0 bases, and the junction held 4 bases outside the gene matches. The germline gives CDR1 LNHDA, CDR2 SQIVND (reference sequence). Variable domain in full (rest from reference TRBV19 and TRBJ1-1): DGGITQSPKYLFRKEGQNVTLSCEQNLNHDAMYWYRQDPGQGLRLIYYSQIVNDFQKGDIAEGYSVSREKKESFPLTVTSAQKNPTAFYLCASSIRGVLNTEAFFGQGTRLTVV.

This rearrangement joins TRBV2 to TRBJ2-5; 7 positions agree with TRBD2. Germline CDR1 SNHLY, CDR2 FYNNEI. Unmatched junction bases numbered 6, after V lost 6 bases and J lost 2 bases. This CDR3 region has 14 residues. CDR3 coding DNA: TGTGCCAGCAGAGTAAGCGGGGCACAAGAGACCCAGTACTTC. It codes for CASRVSGAQETQYF.

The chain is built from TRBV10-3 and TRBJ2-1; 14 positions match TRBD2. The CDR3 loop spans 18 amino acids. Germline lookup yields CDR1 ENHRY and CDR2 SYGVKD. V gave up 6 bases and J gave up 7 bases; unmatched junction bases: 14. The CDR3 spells CAIRPGLAGVGWANEQFF. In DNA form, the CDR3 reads TGTGCCATCAGACCGGGACTAGCGGGAGTAGGGTGGGCTAATGAGCAGTTCTTC.

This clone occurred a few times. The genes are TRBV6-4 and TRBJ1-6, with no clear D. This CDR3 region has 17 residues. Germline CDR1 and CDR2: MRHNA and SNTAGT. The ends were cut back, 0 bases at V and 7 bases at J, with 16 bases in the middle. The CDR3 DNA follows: TGTGCCAGCAGTGACTCCGAATCGAGGGAGGAGAATTCACCCCTCCACTTT. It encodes CASSDSESREENSPLHF.

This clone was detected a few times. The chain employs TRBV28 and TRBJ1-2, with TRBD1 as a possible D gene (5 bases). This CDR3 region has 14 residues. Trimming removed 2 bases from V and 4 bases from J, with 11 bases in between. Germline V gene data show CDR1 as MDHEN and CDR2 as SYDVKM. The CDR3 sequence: CASSLETAVYGYTF. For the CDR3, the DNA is TGTGCCAGCAGTTTAGAGACAGCAGTCTATGGCTACACCTTC.

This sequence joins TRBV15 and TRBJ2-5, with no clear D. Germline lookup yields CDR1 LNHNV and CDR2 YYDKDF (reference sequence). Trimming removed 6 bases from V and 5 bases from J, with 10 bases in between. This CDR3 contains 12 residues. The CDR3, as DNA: TGTGCCACCAGTGGGTCCTGGGAGACCCAGTACTTC. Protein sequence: CATSGSWETQYF. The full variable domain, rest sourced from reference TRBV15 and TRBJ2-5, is DAMVIQNPRYQVTQFGKPVTLSCSQTLNHNVMYWYQQKSSQAPKLLFHYYDKDFNNEADTPDNFQSRRPNTSFCFLDIRSPGLGDTAMYLCATSGSWETQYFGPGTRLLVL.

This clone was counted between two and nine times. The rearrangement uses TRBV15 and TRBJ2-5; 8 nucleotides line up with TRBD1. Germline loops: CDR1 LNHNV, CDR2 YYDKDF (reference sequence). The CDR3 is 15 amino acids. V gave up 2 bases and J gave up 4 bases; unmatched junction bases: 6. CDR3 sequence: CATSRTRGRGETQYF. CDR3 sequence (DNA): TGTGCCACCAGCAGAACCAGGGGGCGAGGAGAGACCCAGTACTTC.

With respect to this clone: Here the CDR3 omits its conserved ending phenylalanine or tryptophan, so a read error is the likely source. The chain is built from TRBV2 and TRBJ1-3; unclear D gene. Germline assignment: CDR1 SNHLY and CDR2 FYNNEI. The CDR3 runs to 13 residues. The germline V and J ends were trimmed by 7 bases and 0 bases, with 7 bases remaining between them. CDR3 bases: TGTGCCAGCAACCTAGTCTCTGGAAACACCATATATGTT. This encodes CASNLVSGNTIYV.

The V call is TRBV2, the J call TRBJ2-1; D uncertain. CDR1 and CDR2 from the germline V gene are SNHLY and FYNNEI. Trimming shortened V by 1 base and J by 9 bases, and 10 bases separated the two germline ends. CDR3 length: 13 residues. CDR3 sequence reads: CASSEDLHGEQFF. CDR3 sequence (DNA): TGTGCCAGCAGTGAAGATCTACACGGTGAGCAGTTCTTC.

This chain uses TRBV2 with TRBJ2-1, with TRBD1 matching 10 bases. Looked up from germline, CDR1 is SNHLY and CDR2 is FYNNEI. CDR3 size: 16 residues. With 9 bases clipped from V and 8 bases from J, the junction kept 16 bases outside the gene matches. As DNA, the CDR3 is TGTGCCAGTCAGACCGGGACAGGGGCCGGTCGAGATGAGCAGTTCTTC. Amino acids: CASQTGTGAGRDEQFF. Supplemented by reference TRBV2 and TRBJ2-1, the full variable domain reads EPEVTQTPSHQVTQMGQEVILRCVPISNHLYFYWYRQILGQKVEFLVSFYNNEISEKSEIFDDQFSVERPDGSNFTLKIRSTKLEDSAMYFCASQTGTGAGRDEQFFGPGTRLTVL.

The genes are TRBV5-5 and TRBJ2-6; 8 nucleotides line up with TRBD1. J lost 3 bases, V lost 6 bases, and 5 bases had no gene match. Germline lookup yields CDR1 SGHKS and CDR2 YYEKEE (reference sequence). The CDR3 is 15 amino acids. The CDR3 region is CASTRQGSGANVLTF. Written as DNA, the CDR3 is TGTGCCAGCACCAGACAGGGGAGTGGGGCCAACGTCCTGACTTTC.

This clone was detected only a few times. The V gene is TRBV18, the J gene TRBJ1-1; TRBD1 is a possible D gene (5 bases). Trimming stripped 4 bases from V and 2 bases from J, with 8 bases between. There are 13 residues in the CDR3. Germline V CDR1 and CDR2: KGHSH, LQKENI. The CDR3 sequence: CASSLTANTEAFF. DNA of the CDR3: TGTGCCAGCTCACTGACAGCTAACACTGAAGCTTTCTTT.